These 31 T cell receptor beta chains were all obtained from the same sample, sequenced in a study of T cells in Graves' hyperthyroidism and ophthalmopathy. Amplified TCR beta CDR3 regions derived from RNA transcripts. The TCR CDR3 first-round RT-PCR relied on the HTBI primer set. MiXCR, applied by TCRdb to the multiplex PCR reads, yields one record per CDR3 protein. The data hold 480,000 or so distinct CDR3 sequences, with around 50% observed a single time. The sequencing sample was made of peripheral blood or thyroid tissue (not recorded which). The receptor set was obtained from an adult woman with Graves' disease, either hyperthyroidism or ophthalmopathy (not recorded which).

The gene calls are TRBV5-4 and TRBJ1-2, with D perhaps TRBD1 (5 bases). Trimming pared 10 bases from V and 4 bases from J, leaving 8 bases between. There are 10 residues in the CDR3. Germline CDR1 is SGHNT and CDR2 is YYREEE (reference sequence). CDR3 sequence (DNA): TGTGCCCCGGGACCCTATGGCTACACCTTC. Translated, it gives CAPGPYGYTF.

This clonotype was seen only a few times. The V and J genes are TRBV29-1 and TRBJ1-1; unclear D gene. V dropped 6 bases and J dropped 12 bases, with 20 bases sitting between them. The CDR3 has 12 residues. Per germline, CDR1 SQVTM and CDR2 ANQGSEA. CDR3 protein: CSVAPRKGISFF. CDR3 bases: TGCAGCGTCGCTCCCCGTAAAGGGATTTCTTTCTTT.

This clonotype has a handful of counts. The rearrangement uses TRBV29-1 and TRBJ1-2, with 10 bases lining up with TRBD1. Germline CDR1 is SQVTM and CDR2 is ANQGSEA. V lost 4 bases and J lost 4; bases outside the gene matches: 9. CDR3 size: 15 residues. The CDR3 sequence: CSVGPYRDRGYGYTF. The CDR3 DNA reads TGCAGCGTTGGTCCGTACCGGGACAGGGGCTATGGCTACACCTTC.

This clonotype was seen only a few times. V is TRBV2 and J is TRBJ2-2; perhaps TRBD2 as D (5 bases). The V end lost 6 bases, the J end lost 7 bases, and 12 bases lay between the germline ends. There are 13 residues in the CDR3. Germline CDR1 reads SNHLY; CDR2 reads FYNNEI. Here the CDR3 reads CASRLSGFGELFF. The CDR3 nucleotides read TGTGCCAGCAGACTCTCGGGATTCGGGGAGCTGTTTTTT.

V is TRBV12-3 or TRBV12-4 and J is TRBJ1-2, with D unclear. The CDR3 totals 14 residues. The V end lost 2 bases, the J end lost 2 bases, and 9 bases lay between the germline ends. CDR3 protein: CASSLSHENYGYTF. The CDR3 DNA reads as TGTGCCAGCAGTTTATCCCACGAAAACTATGGCTACACCTTC.

This clonotype appeared many times. The chain joins TRBV12-3 or TRBV12-4 to TRBJ1-1; D is uncertain. The length of the CDR3 is 12 residues. V gave up 2 bases and J gave up 3 bases, with 4 bases separating them. CDR3 loop: CASSLIDTEAFF. The CDR3 region has the DNA TGTGCCAGCAGTTTAATAGACACTGAAGCTTTCTTT.

This chain joins TRBV7-9 and TRBJ1-1; maybe TRBD1 (6 bases). The germline V gene encodes CDR1 SEHNR and CDR2 FQNEAQ (reference sequence). V lost 5 bases, J lost 3 bases, and 19 bases lay in between. The CDR3 covers 16 residues. CDR3 residues: CASSRLLSRGHTEAFF. Written as DNA, the CDR3 is TGTGCCAGCAGCCGATTACTTTCCAGGGGCCACACTGAAGCTTTCTTT.

This clonotype was counted at least ten times. This chain links TRBV10-3 with TRBJ1-5, with D perhaps matching TRBD1 (5 bases). V lost 6 bases to trimming and J lost 0 bases, with 9 bases between them. This CDR3 is built from 14 residues. Germline CDR1 ENHRY, CDR2 SYGVKD. The CDR3 loop is CAIRGGGSNQPQHF. Written as DNA, the CDR3 is TGTGCCATCAGGGGGGGGGGTAGCAATCAGCCCCAGCATTTT.

This clonotype showed up just a few times. This chain uses TRBV29-1 with TRBJ2-1; 11 bases map to TRBD2. From germline, CDR1 is SQVTM and CDR2 ANQGSEA. The CDR3 spans 14 residues. J was trimmed by 7 bases and V by 7 bases; bases with no gene match: 9. CDR3 region: CSAKLAGESNEQFF. DNA of the CDR3: TGCAGCGCCAAACTAGCGGGAGAAAGTAATGAGCAGTTCTTC.

Note on this clonotype: A read error may account for a junction end that differs from germline. V gene TRBV7-2 combines with J gene TRBJ2-7; D might be TRBD1 (5 bases). CDR1 SGHTA and CDR2 FQGNSA come from the germline V gene. The CDR3 length is 15 residues. CDR3 DNA sequence: TGTGCCAGCGGCTTAGCCCCGACAGATACCTACGAGCAGTACTTC. The encoded protein is CASGLAPTDTYEQYF.

J is TRBJ1-2 and V is TRBV2; maybe TRBD1 (5 bases). The V end was cut by 11 bases, the J end by 7 bases, with 17 bases between. The CDR3 consists of 12 residues. Germline assignment: CDR1 SNHLY and CDR2 FYNNEI. The DNA of the CDR3 is TGTGCCTCTGGGACGTATTTAGGTGGCTACACCTTC. Its protein is CASGTYLGGYTF. Drawing the rest from reference TRBV2 and TRBJ1-2, the complete variable domain is EPEVTQTPSHQVTQMGQEVILRCVPISNHLYFYWYRQILGQKVEFLVSFYNNEISEKSEIFDDQFSVERPDGSNFTLKIRSTKLEDSAMYFCASGTYLGGYTFGSGTRLTVV.

Concerning this clonotype: Given a much more abundant clone one base away, this may be a read error. As the CDR3 is not closed by the conserved phenylalanine or tryptophan, this likely results from a read error. J is TRBJ2-7 and V is TRBV7-2; possibly TRBD1 for D (5 bases). The CDR3 spans 14 residues. Germline V CDR1 and CDR2: SGHTA, FQGNSA. V was trimmed by 5 bases and J by 5 bases, leaving 16 bases between them. The CDR3 DNA reads TGTGCCAGCAGCACTCAGGGCGGCGTAAACGAGCAGTACCTC. Translated, it gives CASSTQGGVNEQYL.

The chain has TRBV12-3 or TRBV12-4 and TRBJ1-1; D is perhaps TRBD1 (5 bases). The CDR3 is 10 amino acids. The V gene lost 6 bases and the J gene lost 11 bases, with 10 bases spanning the gap. Here the CDR3 reads CASSIGAAFF. The DNA of the CDR3 is TGTGCCAGCAGCATCGGGGCCGCTTTCTTT.

J is TRBJ2-6 and V is TRBV4-2; D is undetermined. The V end lost 4 bases, the J end lost 2 bases, and 12 bases lay between the germline ends. Germline V gene lookup returns CDR1 LGHNA and CDR2 YNFKEQ. The CDR3 loop spans 16 amino acids. DNA of the CDR3: TGTGCCAGCAGCCGCGCGGTAGTGGCTGGGGCCAACGTCCTGACTTTC. Translating gives CASSRAVVAGANVLTF.

The table lists this clonotype with a few counts. The chain couples TRBV4-1 to TRBJ1-2; possibly TRBD1 for D (5 bases). CDR1 is MGHRA and CDR2 is YSYEKL in the germline V gene. The CDR3 extends over 20 amino acids. Trimming removed 0 bases from V and 7 bases from J, with 30 bases in between. The CDR3 nucleotides are TGCGCCAGCAGCCAAGAATTATCTGCTTCGTTTAGGGGATCTCAGGGTGGCTACACCTTC. Protein product: CASSQELSASFRGSQGGYTF.

The chain carries TRBV28 and TRBJ2-2, with D tentatively TRBD1 (5 bases). The CDR3 sequence is 16 residues long. The germline V and J ends were trimmed by 6 bases and 4 bases, with 18 bases remaining between them. CDR1 is MDHEN and CDR2 is SYDVKM in the germline V gene. CDR3 amino acids: CASRYSQGTGTGELFF. The CDR3 nucleotides are TGTGCCAGCAGATACTCCCAGGGTACGGGCACCGGGGAGCTGTTTTTT.

This clonotype has ten or more counts. V gene TRBV29-1 combines with J gene TRBJ1-4, with D unresolved. V was clipped by 6 bases and J by 4 bases, with 15 bases between them. Per the germline V gene, CDR1 is SQVTM and CDR2 is ANQGSEA. This CDR3 spans 14 amino acids. CDR3 sequence: CSVSPGAGNEKLFF. CDR3 in DNA: TGCAGCGTGTCGCCGGGCGCCGGTAATGAAAAACTGTTTTTT.

This clonotype was found many times. V and J are TRBV15 and TRBJ1-5; no firm D call. Deletions cut 0 bases from V and 6 bases from J, with 9 bases between. CDR3 size: 14 residues. Germline-derived CDR1 and CDR2 are LNHNV and YYDKDF (reference sequence). CDR3 sequence (DNA): TGTGCCACCAGCAGAGACCAGTACACTCAGCCCCAGCATTTT. This sequence encodes CATSRDQYTQPQHF.

The chain uses TRBV19 and TRBJ2-5; D ambiguous. Per the germline V gene, CDR1 is LNHDA and CDR2 is SQIVND (reference sequence). The V gene lost 3 bases and the J gene lost 5 bases, with 10 bases spanning the gap. The CDR3 runs 13 residues. The CDR3 region has the DNA TGTGCCAGTAGTATTTGGGGTGATGAGACCCAGTACTTC. It codes for CASSIWGDETQYF. The full variable domain, rest sourced from reference TRBV19 and TRBJ2-5, is DGGITQSPKYLFRKEGQNVTLSCEQNLNHDAMYWYRQDPGQGLRLIYYSQIVNDFQKGDIAEGYSVSREKKESFPLTVTSAQKNPTAFYLCASSIWGDETQYFGPGTRLLVL.

V usage is TRBV6-1 and J usage is TRBJ2-5, with D tentatively TRBD1 (6 bases). The germline V gene encodes CDR1 MNHNS and CDR2 SASEGT. CDR3 length equals 16 residues. The V gene lost 0 bases and the J gene lost 0 bases, with 11 bases spanning the gap. CDR3 protein: CASSEASGVYQETQYF. In DNA, the CDR3 is TGTGCCAGCAGTGAAGCATCAGGGGTATACCAAGAGACCCAGTACTTC.

This clonotype has ten or more counts. In DNA, the CDR3 is TGTGCCAGCAGTTACGATGGCAATCAGCCCCAGCATTTT. It translates to CASSYDGNQPQHF. This chain links TRBV6-2 or TRBV6-3 with TRBJ1-5; D is uncertain. The CDR3 sequence is 13 residues long. Germline lookup yields CDR1 MNHEY and CDR2 SVGEGT. V was clipped by 2 bases and J by 2 bases, with 4 bases between them.

In its sample, this clonotype was seen many times. The chain carries TRBV12-3 or TRBV12-4 and TRBJ1-1; D unresolved. V dropped 4 bases and J dropped 1 base, with 7 bases sitting between them. CDR3 size: 13 residues. CDR3 nucleotide sequence: TGTGCCAGCAGTTATATGGAGAACACTGAAGCTTTCTTT. This codes for CASSYMENTEAFF.

The genes are TRBV20-1 and TRBJ1-2; TRBD1 might be the D (5 bases). V was cut by 0 bases and J by 6 bases, with 20 bases left in between. Germline V lookup: CDR1 DFQATT, CDR2 SNEGSKA (reference sequence). The CDR3 loop spans 16 amino acids. The CDR3: CSARDPGIGGDDGYTF. Written as DNA, the CDR3 is TGCAGTGCTAGAGACCCAGGAATCGGAGGGGACGATGGCTACACCTTC.

This clonotype was observed many times. The rearrangement links TRBV12-5 to TRBJ1-1; the D gene is possibly TRBD1 (6 bases). The germline CDR1 and CDR2 sequences are LGHNT and FRNRAP. Between the trimmed V and J ends, which lost 6 bases and 10 bases, there was a span of 15 bases. This CDR3 region has 12 residues. The CDR3 nucleotides read TGTGCTAGTGGAACAGGGCTAGGGAGAGCTTTCTTT. Translating gives CASGTGLGRAFF.

Remarks on this clonotype: In this CDR3 the conserved last residue, phenylalanine or tryptophan, is missing, so a read error is likely. The V call is TRBV7-2, the J call TRBJ1-2; D perhaps matches TRBD1 (5 bases). Trimming removed 5 bases at V and 4 bases at J, with 11 bases between. This CDR3 contains 13 residues. The germline CDR1 and CDR2 sequences are SGHTA and FQGNSA. In DNA, the CDR3 is TGTGCCAGCAGCCAAGAGGGACTCTATGGCTACACCCTC. This encodes CASSQEGLYGYTL.

The table lists this clonotype with many counts. The junction and the germline gene differ at one end; a read error may be behind it. The gene calls are TRBV7-9 and TRBJ1-5, with D possibly matching TRBD1 (6 bases). The germline CDR1 and CDR2 sequences are SEHNR and FQNEAQ (reference sequence). This CDR3 is built from 14 residues. The CDR3 protein is CASSLGQLNQPQHF. In DNA form, the CDR3 reads TGCGCCAGCAGCCTCGGACAGCTCAATCAGCCCCAGCATTTT.

V usage is TRBV7-9 and J usage is TRBJ2-7; D unclear. V lost 4 bases, J lost 5 bases, and 15 bases lay in between. The CDR3 spans 14 residues. Germline values: CDR1 SEHNR, CDR2 FQNEAQ (reference sequence). The CDR3 DNA sequence: TGTGCCAGCAGCTGGGCAGTTGGTGGGGACGAGCAGTACTTC. The encoded protein is CASSWAVGGDEQYF.

This clonotype came up many times. This chain uses TRBV12-3 or TRBV12-4 with TRBJ1-5; no clear D gene. Between the trimmed V and J ends, which lost 1 base and 2 bases, there was a span of 12 bases. This CDR3 comprises 16 residues. CDR3: CASSLGPEHGNQPQHF. Here the CDR3 DNA reads TGTGCCAGCAGTTTAGGCCCCGAGCATGGCAATCAGCCCCAGCATTTT.

The chain joins TRBV10-2 to TRBJ2-7; perhaps TRBD2 as D (5 bases). The CDR3 consists of 17 residues. Trimming shortened V by 4 bases and J by 0 bases, and 19 bases separated the two germline ends. Germline V gives CDR1 WSHSY, CDR2 SAAADI. The CDR3 sequence is CASSAQLSEYISYEQYF. The CDR3 nucleotides read TGCGCCAGCAGTGCTCAACTTAGCGAGTACATCTCCTACGAGCAGTACTTC.

The sample holds a few counts of this clonotype. The CDR3 does not end in the conserved phenylalanine or tryptophan, so this is likely a read error. Because the CDR3's place on the DNA is in doubt, the DNA is left out and the CDR3 is given as listed by TCRdb. The rearrangement links TRBV29-1 to TRBJ1-2; the table's D call, TRBD1, has no DNA check behind it. Germline V gene data show CDR1 as SQVTM and CDR2 as ANQGSEA. Including both end residues, the CDR3 is 8 amino acids long. The CDR3: CSVENRAL.

This sequence joins TRBV5-1 and TRBJ2-2; a weak D match, TRBD2 (6 bases). Trimming took off 2 bases at V and 4 bases at J, with 12 bases between the two ends. Germline V CDR1 and CDR2: SGHRS, YFSETQ. CDR3 length equals 15 residues. CDR3: CASSFYAGSTGELFF. In nucleotides, the CDR3 is TGCGCCAGCAGCTTCTACGCGGGGAGCACCGGGGAGCTGTTTTTT.